The 3 T cell receptor beta chains below all came from one sample that was sequenced in a study of OX40 agonist ivuxolimab in advanced cancers. Some clones are missing from TCRdb's copy, which holds only in-frame ones; the method was immunoSEQ multiplex PCR. The sample contains tens of thousands of clones, about 89% of which appear only once. Specimen: CD4+ or CD8+ T cells sorted from blood, collected in a trial of the OX40 agonist ivuxolimab. The source of these receptors is an adult with an advanced solid tumor such as melanoma, head and neck, liver or kidney cancer.

This chain uses TRBV19 with TRBJ2-1; 11 nucleotides line up with TRBD2. CDR1 and CDR2 (germline): LNHDA, SQIVND (reference sequence). J gave up 9 bases and V 5 bases, and 9 bases lay outside the gene matches. The CDR3 runs 15 residues. CDR3 coding DNA: TGTGCCAGTAGTTCTCTAGCGGGGGGCCAGGGTGAGCAGTTCTTC. This codes for CASSSLAGGQGEQFF.

This rearrangement joins TRBV4-1 to TRBJ2-1; TRBD2 matches 10 bases. Germline CDR1 reads MGHRA; CDR2 reads YSYEKL. The CDR3 contains 16 residues. The V and J ends lost 1 base and 12 bases, in that order; junction bases with no gene match: 12. In nucleotides, the CDR3 is TGCGCCAGCAGCCAAGTGTGGAGGGGAGCGGGGGGGCGGCAGTTCTTC. It codes for CASSQVWRGAGGRQFF.

The chain is built from TRBV5-4 and TRBJ1-4, with D tentatively TRBD1 (6 bases). Trimming removed 2 bases at V and 7 bases at J, with 12 bases between. The CDR3 consists of 14 residues. The germline gives CDR1 SGHNT, CDR2 YYREEE (reference sequence). The CDR3 sequence: CASSLQGVAEKLFF. In DNA form, the CDR3 reads TGTGCCAGCAGCTTACAGGGAGTGGCTGAAAAACTGTTTTTT.